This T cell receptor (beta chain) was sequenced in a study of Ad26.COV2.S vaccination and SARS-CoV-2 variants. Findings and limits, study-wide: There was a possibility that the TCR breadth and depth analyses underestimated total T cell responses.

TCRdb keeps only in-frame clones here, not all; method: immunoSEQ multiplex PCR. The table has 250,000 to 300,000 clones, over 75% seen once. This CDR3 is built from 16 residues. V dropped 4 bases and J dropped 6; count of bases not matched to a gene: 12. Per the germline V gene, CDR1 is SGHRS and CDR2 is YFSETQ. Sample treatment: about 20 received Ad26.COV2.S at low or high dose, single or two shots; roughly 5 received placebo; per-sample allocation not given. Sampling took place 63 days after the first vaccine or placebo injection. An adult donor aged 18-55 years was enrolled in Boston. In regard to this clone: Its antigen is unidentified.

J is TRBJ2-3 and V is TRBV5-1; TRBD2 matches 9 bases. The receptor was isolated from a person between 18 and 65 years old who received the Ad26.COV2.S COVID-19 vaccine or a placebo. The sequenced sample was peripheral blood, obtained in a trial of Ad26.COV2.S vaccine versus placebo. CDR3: CASSAPVAGGRDTQYF. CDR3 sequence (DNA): TGCGCCAGCAGCGCCCCCGTGGCGGGGGGGCGGGATACGCAGTATTTT.